What follows are 5 T cell receptor beta chains derived from one specimen sequenced in a study of CD8+ T cells in alopecia areata (dated by TCRdb to the late 2010s). The method was the immunoSEQ multiplex PCR assay. For TCR sequencing, RNA was extracted from every sample and reverse transcribed into cDNA to serve as template. In TCRdb, the immuneACCESS table is reduced to in-frame sequences with V and J assigned. These tables do not hold every clone; where another copy was compared, an unresolved V gene accounts for under half, and the others remain unexplained. The table puts 1,500 to 2,000 clones in this sample, none counted just once. The top ten clones comprise roughly 52% of the sample. Sequencing was carried out using lesional skin. The receptors originated from a C3H/HeJ mouse with alopecia areata. The mouse line in question has MHC haplotype H2-k.

This clone appeared many times. Genes here carry mouse names. The read ends 4 residues before the CDR3 terminus; that terminus is restored from the germline J gene. V and J are TRBV1 and TRBJ2-4, with 11 bases lining up with TRBD2. The CDR3 covers 17 residues. The germline V gene encodes CDR1 NSQYPW and CDR2 LRSPGD (reference sequence). V lost 0 bases to trimming and J lost 0 bases; unmatched junction nucleotides: 2. CDR3 amino acids: CTCSAEGTGGSQNTLYF. The DNA read from the CDR3 is TGCACCTGCAGTGCAGAGGGGACTGGGGGTAGTCAAAAC.

This clone is termed large. Mouse names are used for the genes. The read is 4 residues too short to cover the CDR3 end, so that end is filled in from the germline J gene. The V gene is TRBV13-3, the J gene TRBJ2-7; 8 nucleotides match TRBD1. CDR1 and CDR2 from the germline V gene are NNHDY and SYVADS. This CDR3 is built from 11 residues. The CDR3 loop is CASRTGDEQYF. The sequenced part of the CDR3 DNA is TGTGCCAGCAGGACAGGGGAT.

This clone was seen at least ten times. TCRdb's protein sequence differs at residue 14 from the translated DNA; the protein presented here follows the DNA. A far more abundant clone sits one base away, making this likely a read error. Gene labels here are mouse ones. The read gets to within 3 residues of the CDR3 end, and the germline J gene fills in the rest. The chain employs TRBV13-1 and TRBJ1-6, with 12 bases aligning to TRBD1. TRBJ1-6 falls under the ORF class, with uncertain function. Unmatched junction bases numbered 4, after V lost 0 bases and J lost 6 bases. The germline V gene encodes CDR1 NSHNY and CDR2 SYGAGN. The length of the CDR3 is 17 residues. Partial CDR3 DNA: TGTGCCAGCAGTGATGGGGACAGGGGGCGGGCTAATTCGCCC. Protein: CASSDGDRGRANSP. The CDR3 as a whole reads CASSDGDRGRANSPLYF.

On this clone itself: Gene names and germline refer to mouse. The observed sequence ends 4 residues before the CDR3 terminus, with the missing tail filled in from the germline J gene. The chain carries TRBV5 and TRBJ2-7; 9 nucleotides agree with TRBD1. This CDR3 is built from 15 residues. V lost 1 base to trimming and J lost 0 bases; unmatched junction nucleotides: 1. Germline CDR1 reads LGHNA; CDR2 reads YNLKQL (reference sequence). The CDR3 here is CASSQGDRDSYEQYF. CDR3 bases read: TGTGCCAGCAGCCAAGGGGACAGGGACTCCTAT.

Concerning this clone itself: The junction departs from germline at one end; a sequencing error may be responsible. Mouse gene names apply. From the germline J gene comes the end of the CDR3, since the read stops 4 residues before it. The chain uses TRBV13-2 and TRBJ1-2; no firm D call. The V gene's germline CDR1 is NNHNN and CDR2 SYGAGS (reference sequence). The CDR3 is 14 amino acids. The CDR3 spells CASSDGVRNSDYTF. The CDR3 bases that were read are TGTGCCAGCAGTGATGGGGTAAGAAACTCC.